The clone carrying this T cell receptor beta chain was picked up many times. Its antigen is undetermined. The patients, who ranged from 18 to 65 in age, presented with newly diagnosed hyperthyroidism lasting under 2 months. Uncontrolled infections, other autoimmune diseases, pregnancy or lactation led to exclusion of patients. Amplification targeted TCR beta CDR3 regions from RNA transcripts. An initial round of RT-PCR targeting the TCR CDR3 relied on the HTBI primer set. TCRdb redid the calling of the multiplex PCR reads with MiXCR, one entry per CDR3 protein. The sample contains about 46,000 distinct CDR3 sequences, approximately 50% of which appear only once. These data belong to a study of T cells in Graves' hyperthyroidism and ophthalmopathy. V dropped 5 bases and J dropped 14 bases, with 10 bases sitting between them. This CDR3 is built from 11 residues. CDR1 MNHEY and CDR2 SMNVEV come from the germline V gene (reference sequence).

Findings and caveats of the study: Most expanded thyroid clonotypes above 0.001 also appeared in blood.

This TCR came from a woman aged 45-65 years with Graves' hyperthyroidism. The rearrangement uses TRBV27 and TRBJ1-6; D remains ambiguous. Specimen: peripheral blood or thyroid tissue (not recorded which). The CDR3 protein is CASSHGGALHF. The CDR3 DNA reads as TGTGCCAGCAGTCACGGTGGGGCCCTCCACTTT.